One and the same sample provided the 7 T cell receptor beta chains below, sequenced in a study of blood T cell repertoires in COVID-19 (dated by TCRdb to 2018 to 2021). Library method: the immunoSEQ multiplex PCR assay. The source is immuneACCESS, and TCRdb retained only in-frame sequences with V and J called. Part of the clones is not carried over; for the studies checked, unresolved V genes explain less than half of this, and the remainder is unexplained. For this sample there are over 60,000 clones; under 90% appear just once. The top ten hold roughly 14% of the sample. The sample was peripheral blood. The receptor set was obtained from a man aged 50 or older with COVID-19, enrolled during active disease.

This clone was counted a single time. The chain links TRBV25-1 to TRBJ2-7, with D perhaps TRBD1 (7 bases). CDR1 and CDR2 from the germline V gene are MGHDK and SYGVNS. The CDR3 is made up of 15 amino acids. V lost 1 base and J 2 bases, leaving 12 bases between the germline ends. The CDR3 protein is CASSEWRDSPYEQYF. The CDR3 DNA sequence: TGTGCCAGCAGTGAATGGAGGGACAGCCCCTACGAGCAGTACTTC.

This clone was recorded a few times. The chain combines TRBV6-2 or TRBV6-3 with TRBJ1-1; D ambiguous. CDR3 length: 14 amino acids. Germline assignment: CDR1 MNHEY and CDR2 SVGEGT. Trimming removed 6 bases at V and 0 bases at J, with 11 bases between. Written as DNA, the CDR3 is TGTGCCAGCAGCACTGACAACATGAACACTGAAGCTTTCTTT. This sequence encodes CASSTDNMNTEAFF.

This sequence joins TRBV5-1 and TRBJ2-3; 12 positions agree with TRBD2. The CDR3 totals 20 residues. V lost 3 bases and J lost 0; bases outside the gene matches: 14. CDR1 is SGHRS, CDR2 YFSETQ, per germline. This CDR3 is CASSSPLAGGSLSSTDTQYF. The CDR3 bases are TGCGCCAGCAGCTCCCCACTAGCGGGGGGATCTCTATCGAGCACAGATACGCAGTATTTT.

As regards this clone: This same CDR3 is encoded by further DNA sequences in the sample. This chain connects TRBV18 to TRBJ2-7, with TRBD1 matching 7 bases. The CDR3 is 14 amino acids. With 2 bases clipped from V and 2 bases from J, the junction kept 3 bases outside the gene matches. CDR1 is KGHSH and CDR2 is LQKENI in the germline V gene. The CDR3 protein is CASSPRQGTYEQYF. The CDR3 DNA reads TGTGCCAGCTCACCAAGACAGGGAACCTACGAGCAGTACTTC.

This clone was observed a single time. J is TRBJ2-3 and V is TRBV7-2, with 8 positions matching TRBD2. Germline loops: CDR1 SGHTA, CDR2 FQGNSA. The CDR3 extends over 16 amino acids. Trimming removed 2 bases from V and 2 bases from J; junction bases left unmatched: 6. This CDR3 reads CASSLRRGAHTDTQYF. The CDR3 nucleotides read TGTGCCAGCAGCTTAAGGCGGGGGGCACACACAGATACGCAGTATTTT.

The genes are TRBV5-6 and TRBJ1-2; D perhaps matches TRBD1 (5 bases). CDR1 SGHDT and CDR2 YYEEEE come from the germline V gene. The CDR3 has 16 residues. The V end lost 4 bases, the J end lost 0 bases, and 16 bases lay between the germline ends. CDR3 DNA: TGTGCCAGCAGCCCCCGTGACAGTCTACCTAACTATGGCTACACCTTC. Protein product: CASSPRDSLPNYGYTF.

This clone has more than one count but fewer than ten. The chain uses TRBV13 and TRBJ2-4; TRBD1 might be the D (8 bases). This CDR3 comprises 13 residues. Trimming pared 4 bases from V and 12 bases from J, leaving 16 bases between. Germline V CDR1 and CDR2: PRHDT, FYEKMQ (reference sequence). CDR3 coding DNA: TGTGCCAGCAGCTCGACAGGGGCGGGGGATCAGTACTTC. Amino acid sequence: CASSSTGAGDQYF.